Described below is a single T cell receptor (beta chain) sequence and its context. The germline gives CDR1 LGHDT, CDR2 YNNKEL (reference sequence). This CDR3 spans 16 amino acids. The V gene end was trimmed by 3 bases and the J gene end by 6 bases; junction bases not matched to a gene: 9. The sample is drawn from a study of blood T cell repertoires in COVID-19. Study background: T cells, B-cell-depleted T cells, or PBMCs supplied cDNA or gDNA.

Followed over time, Seattle patients had been enrolled while infection was active. Method: immunoSEQ multiplex PCR; TCRdb's copy keeps in-frame clones and lacks some. The sample consists of roughly 45,000 clones, just over 85% of them appearing once. The sample consisted of peripheral blood. This chain connects TRBV3-1 (or the pseudogene TRBV3-2) to TRBJ2-2; TRBD1 matches at 8 bases. The sequence was obtained from a woman older than 75 with COVID-19, enrolled during active disease. The CDR3 protein is CASSQERTGGAGELFF. The CDR3 bases are TGTGCCAGCAGCCAGGAGAGAACAGGGGGAGCCGGGGAGCTGTTTTTT.